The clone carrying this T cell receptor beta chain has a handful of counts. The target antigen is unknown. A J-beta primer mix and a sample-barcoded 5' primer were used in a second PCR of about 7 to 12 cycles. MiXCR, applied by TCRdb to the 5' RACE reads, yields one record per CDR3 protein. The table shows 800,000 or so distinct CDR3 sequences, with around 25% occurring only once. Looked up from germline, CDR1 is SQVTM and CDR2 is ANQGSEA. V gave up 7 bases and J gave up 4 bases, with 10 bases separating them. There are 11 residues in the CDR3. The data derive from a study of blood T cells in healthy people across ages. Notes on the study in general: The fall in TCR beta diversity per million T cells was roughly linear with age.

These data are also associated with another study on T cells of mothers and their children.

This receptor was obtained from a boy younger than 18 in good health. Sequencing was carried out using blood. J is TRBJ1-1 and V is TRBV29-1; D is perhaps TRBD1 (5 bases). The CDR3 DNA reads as TGCAGCGGGGGCCGGAGCACTGAAGCTTTCTTT. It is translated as CSGGRSTEAFF.